The 16 T cell receptor beta chains given below trace back to one sample, sequenced in a study of PD-L1 blockade in urothelial cancer. TCRdb's table, derived via immunoSEQ multiplex PCR, lists solely in-frame clones and lacks some. Of more than 85,000 clones listed, approximately 90% are singletons. The specimen comprised PBMCs, sampled around atezolizumab (anti-PD-L1) treatment. The receptors stem from a woman aged 80 or over with urothelial cancer.

The J gene is TRBJ1-2, the V gene TRBV15; 7 bases line up with TRBD1. V lost 0 bases, J lost 8 bases, and 9 bases stayed unmatched. Germline V gene lookup returns CDR1 LNHNV and CDR2 YYDKDF (reference sequence). The CDR3 covers 15 residues. The DNA of the CDR3 is TGTGCCACCAGCAGAGACCTCCCGACAGGGATAGGCTACACCTTC. This codes for CATSRDLPTGIGYTF.

This clone was recorded only once. The chain couples TRBV5-1 to TRBJ2-7; TRBD1 matches 8 bases. This CDR3 comprises 14 residues. The trim removed 0 bases at V and 4 bases at J, leaving 3 bases unmatched. Germline V gene sequence: CDR1 SGHRS, CDR2 YFSETQ. For the CDR3, the DNA is TGCGCCAGCAGCTTGGCTGGGACAGGTTACGAGCAGTACTTC. It is translated as CASSLAGTGYEQYF.

The V call is TRBV27, the J call TRBJ2-7; tentatively, D is TRBD1 (5 bases). Germline V gene sequence: CDR1 MNHEY, CDR2 SMNVEV (reference sequence). CDR3 length: 13 residues. Trimming took 7 bases from V and 2 from J, leaving 12 bases between them. The CDR3 DNA is TGTGCCAGCAAAGGGGCCCCCACCTACGAGCAGTACTTC. This gives the protein CASKGAPTYEQYF.

As regards this clone: Other nucleotide sequences in the sample specify the same CDR3. The chain employs TRBV5-1 and TRBJ2-1; a possible D gene is TRBD2 (5 bases). Trimming shortened V by 1 base and J by 4 bases, and 6 bases separated the two germline ends. CDR3 size: 13 residues. Germline CDR1 reads SGHRS; CDR2 reads YFSETQ. The CDR3 coding sequence is TGCGCCAGCAGCTTGACTAGTTACAATGAGCAGTTCTTC. It translates to CASSLTSYNEQFF.

The chain has TRBV30 and TRBJ1-1, with 9 bases aligning to TRBD1. The junction had 4 bases not matched to a gene; V was cut back by 3 bases and J by 5 bases. CDR3 length: 13 residues. Per germline, CDR1 GTSNPN and CDR2 SVGIG (reference sequence). CDR3 sequence: CAWRGDRDTEAFF. For the CDR3, the DNA is TGTGCCTGGAGAGGGGACAGGGATACTGAAGCTTTCTTT.

The gene calls are TRBV6-6 and TRBJ2-2, with 10 bases lining up with TRBD2. The V gene's germline CDR1 is MNHNY and CDR2 SVGAGI (reference sequence). The CDR3 runs 16 residues. V shed 7 bases and J 4 bases; nucleotides not matched to a gene: 9. The CDR3 DNA is TGTGCCAGCAATCCGCTAGCGGGAGCCCCCACCGGGGAGCTGTTTTTT. This translates into CASNPLAGAPTGELFF.

The rearrangement uses TRBV7-3 and TRBJ2-1, with 13 bases identical to TRBD2. CDR3 size: 16 residues. Germline CDR1 SGHTA, CDR2 FQGTGA. V lost 4 bases, J lost 8 bases, and 8 bases stayed unmatched. The CDR3 protein is CASSYGTSGMGDEQFF. CDR3 bases: TGTGCCAGCAGCTACGGGACTAGCGGGATGGGGGATGAGCAGTTCTTC.

The gene calls are TRBV5-4 and TRBJ2-5; unclear D gene. The V gene lost 0 bases and the J gene lost 3 bases, with 6 bases spanning the gap. Germline V CDR1 and CDR2: SGHNT, YYREEE (reference sequence). The length of the CDR3 is 13 residues. CDR3 bases: TGTGCCAGCAGCTTGGTTCCGGAAGAGACCCAGTACTTC. Residues: CASSLVPEETQYF.

The genes are TRBV9 and TRBJ2-5; D perhaps matches TRBD1 (7 bases). Germline V CDR1 and CDR2: SGDLS, YYNGEE. V dropped 3 bases and J dropped 5 bases, with 23 bases sitting between them. This CDR3 has 17 amino acids. This CDR3 reads CASSAGGLGAGGETQYF. DNA of the CDR3: TGTGCCAGCAGCGCCGGAGGGTTGGGGGCAGGGGGGGAGACCCAGTACTTC.

The chain joins TRBV4-1 to TRBJ2-5, with 8 bases aligning to TRBD2. Germline lookup yields CDR1 MGHRA and CDR2 YSYEKL. Trimming at V came to 3 bases and at J to 5 bases, leaving 5 bases not matched to a gene. CDR3 size: 14 residues. In nucleotides, the CDR3 is TGCGCCAGCAGCCAGGGTAGCGGGGAGGAGACCCAGTACTTC. Its translation is CASSQGSGEETQYF.

The chain links TRBV5-1 to TRBJ2-3; D possibly corresponds to TRBD2 (6 bases). Trimming took 1 base from V and 2 from J, leaving 14 bases between them. CDR3 length: 16 residues. The germline gives CDR1 SGHRS, CDR2 YFSETQ. CDR3 in DNA: TGCGCCAGCAGCTTGTCGGACGGGGGTTTCACAGATACGCAGTATTTT. Protein sequence: CASSLSDGGFTDTQYF.

CDR3 in amino acids: CSVEGEGGTDTQYF. CDR3 in DNA: TGCAGCGTTGAAGGGGAAGGGGGCACAGATACGCAGTATTTT. This sequence joins TRBV29-1 and TRBJ2-3; possible D gene TRBD1, 5 bases. Germline assignment: CDR1 SQVTM and CDR2 ANQGSEA. Trimming took off 1 base at V and 1 base at J, with 9 bases between the two ends. The CDR3 spans 14 residues.

CDR3 protein: CASRPGVDLNYGYTF. DNA for the CDR3: TGTGCCAGCAGACCGGGAGTAGACCTTAACTATGGCTACACCTTC. This chain connects TRBV28 to TRBJ1-2; D is uncertain. Trimming pared 6 bases from V and 1 base from J, leaving 15 bases between. CDR1 MDHEN and CDR2 SYDVKM come from the germline V gene. This CDR3 has 15 residues.

This clone was counted between two and nine times. The V and J genes are TRBV9 and TRBJ2-2; D remains unclear. The V gene lost 7 bases and the J gene lost 0 bases, with 16 bases spanning the gap. The germline V gene encodes CDR1 SGDLS and CDR2 YYNGEE. The CDR3 sequence is 16 residues long. The DNA for the CDR3 is TGTGCCAGCCAGACTGACTCACACACGAACACCGGGGAGCTGTTTTTT. It translates to CASQTDSHTNTGELFF.

This clone has only one observation. The chain couples TRBV10-3 to TRBJ1-1, with 7 bases aligning to TRBD1. The CDR3 extends over 14 amino acids. With 6 bases clipped from V and 0 bases from J, the junction kept 4 bases outside the gene matches. Germline CDR1 and CDR2: ENHRY and SYGVKD. As DNA, the CDR3 is TGTGCCATCAGCCGGGACAGCCTGAACACTGAAGCTTTCTTT. It yields the protein CAISRDSLNTEAFF.

This chain connects TRBV15 to TRBJ2-5; D perhaps matches TRBD1 (6 bases). Trimming took off 2 bases at V and 1 base at J, with 11 bases between the two ends. The CDR3 extends over 15 amino acids. CDR1 and CDR2 (germline): LNHNV, YYDKDF (reference sequence). The CDR3 bases are TGTGCCACCAGCAGATCACCGGACAGCCAAGAGACCCAGTACTTC. Translated: CATSRSPDSQETQYF.